Presented here are 8 T cell receptor beta chains from one specimen sequenced in a study of T cell responses to AZD1222 COVID-19 vaccine. The assay was immunoSEQ multiplex PCR, and TCRdb's table has in-frame clones only and misses some. The table shows approximately 110,000 clones, with 80% to 95% occurring only once. The sample here was peripheral blood, taken on day 0 of AZD1222 vaccination. These receptors came from an adult in good health.

This chain connects TRBV19 to TRBJ1-4; no clear D gene. Trimming shortened V by 5 bases and J by 0 bases, and 13 bases separated the two germline ends. The CDR3 is 16 residues long. Germline loops: CDR1 LNHDA, CDR2 SQIVND (reference sequence). The DNA for the CDR3 is TGTGCCAGTAGTCCTAGGACCGGGACAACTAATGAAAAACTGTTTTTT. Translating it yields CASSPRTGTTNEKLFF.

The chain couples TRBV9 to TRBJ1-5; TRBD1 might be the D (5 bases). Trimming left V 4 bases short and J 1 base short, with 9 bases between. Germline-derived CDR1 and CDR2 are SGDLS and YYNGEE. This CDR3 has 14 amino acids. CDR3 nucleotide sequence: TGTGCCAGCAGCCCGGGGGTGAGCAATCAGCCCCAGCATTTT. Protein sequence: CASSPGVSNQPQHF. Using reference TRBV9 and TRBJ1-5 for the parts outside the CDR3, the full variable domain is DSGVTQTPKHLITATGQRVTLRCSPRSGDLSVYWYQQSLDQGLQFLIQYYNGEERAKGNILERFSAQQFPDLHSELNLSSLELGDSALYFCASSPGVSNQPQHFGDGTRLSIL.

The CDR3 sequence: CASSLPGDRNEKLFF. The CDR3 nucleotides are TGTGCCAGCAGTTTACCGGGAGATCGAAATGAAAAACTGTTTTTT. The chain has TRBV28 and TRBJ1-4; D call uncertain. The CDR3 runs to 15 residues. The V and J ends lost 2 bases and 5 bases respectively, with 12 bases between them. The germline V gene encodes CDR1 MDHEN and CDR2 SYDVKM.

The chain links TRBV9 to TRBJ1-1, with D maybe TRBD1 (6 bases). Deletions cut 2 bases from V and 5 bases from J, with 13 bases between. The CDR3 extends over 14 amino acids. Per germline, CDR1 SGDLS and CDR2 YYNGEE. CDR3 sequence (DNA): TGTGCCAGCAGCGTTGAGTCCAGGGGTACTGAAGCTTTCTTT. Translating it yields CASSVESRGTEAFF.

This chain joins TRBV5-8 and TRBJ1-1; D unclear. Trimming removed 2 bases at V and 8 bases at J, with 13 bases between. CDR1 SGHTS and CDR2 YDEGEE come from the germline V gene. The CDR3 covers 13 residues. The CDR3: CASSFIERREAFF. The CDR3 coding sequence is TGTGCCAGCAGCTTCATTGAAAGAAGAGAAGCTTTCTTT.

The CDR3 DNA is TGTGCCAGCAGCCGCGACGGGCGGCGCACAGATACGCAGTATTTT. Amino acids: CASSRDGRRTDTQYF. The J gene is TRBJ2-3, the V gene TRBV7-6; D not resolved. V dropped 5 bases and J dropped 1 base, with 13 bases sitting between them. The length of the CDR3 is 15 residues. The V gene's germline CDR1 is SGHVS and CDR2 FNYEAQ.

This sequence joins TRBV4-3 and TRBJ1-5, with 9 bases lining up with TRBD1. CDR1 and CDR2 (germline): LGHNA, YSLEER. CDR3 length equals 16 residues. The V gene end was trimmed by 0 bases and the J gene end by 4 bases; junction bases not matched to a gene: 4. The chain's CDR3 is CASSQDRDRVNQPQHF. Written as DNA, the CDR3 is TGCGCCAGCAGCCAAGACCGGGACAGGGTGAATCAGCCCCAGCATTTT.

This chain joins TRBV11-2 and TRBJ1-1; the D gene is possibly TRBD1 (5 bases). This CDR3 comprises 15 residues. CDR1 SGHAT and CDR2 FQNNGV come from the germline V gene. Between the trimmed V and J ends, which lost 2 bases and 0 bases, there was a span of 10 bases. CDR3 sequence reads: CASSLRQSMNTEAFF. The CDR3 DNA sequence: TGTGCCAGCAGCTTAAGACAGTCTATGAACACTGAAGCTTTCTTT.